This T cell receptor beta chain came from a study of identical twins. The study, taken as a whole, reports: In drawing conclusions, the study used cross-sectional statistical analysis and did not follow the same donors. Insertion counts were lower in abundant cord blood beta clonotypes, a trend that memory repertoires did not show. For out-of-frame alpha sequences shared by twins, low generation probability was in excess.

Each CDR3 protein is one row after TCRdb ran MiXCR on the 5' RACE reads. The repertoire consists of around 1.7 million distinct CDR3 sequences, with less than 40% occurring once and the leading ten covering over 0.25%. Note on this clonotype: Its antigen is as yet unknown. This may arise from a read error, as a much more abundant clone is one base away.

No donor was unhealthy or non-Caucasian. Germline V gene lookup returns CDR1 ENHRY and CDR2 SYGVKD. This CDR3 has 17 amino acids. This TCR came from a newborn girl in good health. Material: cord blood. The V and J genes are TRBV10-3 and TRBJ2-4; tentatively, D is TRBD1 (6 bases). The CDR3 DNA sequence: TGTGCCATCAGTGAGTCGAACTTACCAGGGGCCAAAAGCATTCAGTACTTC. This encodes CAISESNLPGAKSIQYF.